This T cell receptor beta chain was sequenced for a study of spatial heterogeneity in lung cancer. The wider study: The study consistently detected more beta-chain than alpha-chain sequences. Raw-read counts averaged over ten per unique TCR and UMI combination.

Every TCR cDNA molecule carried a tag that served as a unique molecular identifier. TCRdb recomputed calls from the 5' RACE reads with MiXCR, one row per CDR3 protein. The sample lists some 6,000 distinct CDR3 sequences, around 12% occurring once. The germline CDR1 and CDR2 sequences are MNHNY and SVGAGI (reference sequence). The V end was cut by 2 bases, the J end by 1 base, with 12 bases between. The CDR3 runs to 15 residues. As for this clonotype: Because the library targeted alpha chains, this beta chain is an off-target read whose size means little.

Time point meaning: sample taken at primary tumor resection. Sequencing was performed on whole RNA extracted from tumor and nontumor lung tissue, or from frozen PBMC, and the material was left unsorted. The chain combines TRBV6-6 with TRBJ2-7; D gene ambiguous. The material was lung tissue, obtained at surgery. The TCR sequence derives from a human donor with early-stage non-small cell lung cancer. CDR3: CASSYHLGGSYEQYF. CDR3 nucleotides: TGTGCCAGCAGTTACCATCTCGGCGGATCCTACGAGCAGTACTTC.